One sample yielded the 30 T cell receptor beta chains listed below, sequenced in a study of T-cell memory formation after mild COVID-19. TCRdb used MiXCR to reprocess the 5' RACE reads, holding one entry per CDR3 protein. The data contain about 170,000 distinct CDR3 sequences, over 10% of them seen just once; the ten biggest clones take up approximately 3.3%. The source material was PBMCs or a T cell subset sorted from them (not recorded which). The receptor source for this set is a man younger than 35 who had mild COVID-19 (a few samples of this study predate the infection). Cell type and time point are not known.

This clonotype was detected ten times or more. The chain is built from TRBV20-1 and TRBJ2-4; TRBD2 aligns across 11 bases. Germline trimming cut 6 bases from V and 2 bases from J; bases unmatched to any gene: 15. The CDR3 is 18 amino acids. Per germline, CDR1 DFQATT and CDR2 SNEGSKA (reference sequence). The CDR3 sequence is CSAASLAGGSGTKNIQYF. The CDR3 nucleotides read TGCAGTGCGGCATCTCTAGCGGGGGGAAGTGGGACCAAAAACATTCAGTACTTC.

This chain joins TRBV5-1 and TRBJ2-5, with TRBD2 matching over 10 bases. The CDR3 is made up of 14 amino acids. Germline loops: CDR1 SGHRS, CDR2 YFSETQ. The J segment lost 3 bases and the V segment lost 5 bases, leaving 4 bases of the junction unmatched. CDR3 in DNA: TGCGCCAGCAGAGCCGGGACTAGCGAAGAGACCCAGTACTTC. Its protein is CASRAGTSEETQYF. Together with reference TRBV5-1 and TRBJ2-5, the CDR3 gives the full variable domain: KAGVTQTPRYLIKTRGQQVTLSCSPISGHRSVSWYQQTPGQGLQFLFEYFSETQRNKGNFPGRFSGRQFSNSRSEMNVSTLELGDSALYLCASRAGTSEETQYFGPGTRLLVL.

This clonotype has only one observation. The J gene is TRBJ2-1, the V gene TRBV20-1; D gene uncertain. V lost 5 bases to trimming and J lost 3 bases, with 11 bases between them. Germline-derived CDR1 and CDR2 are DFQATT and SNEGSKA (reference sequence). The CDR3 consists of 13 residues. CDR3 residues: CSAPRTSYNEQFF. The DNA for the CDR3 is TGCAGTGCTCCACGGACGAGCTACAATGAGCAGTTCTTC.

The V and J genes are TRBV20-1 and TRBJ1-4; TRBD1 matches 9 bases. V lost 6 bases and J lost 7; bases outside the gene matches: 9. Germline loops: CDR1 DFQATT, CDR2 SNEGSKA (reference sequence). This CDR3 is built from 14 residues. CDR3: CSAPGTGFGEKLFF. The CDR3 nucleotides read TGCAGTGCCCCAGGGACAGGGTTTGGTGAAAAACTGTTTTTT.

The chain carries TRBV20-1 and TRBJ2-5; TRBD1 might be the D (5 bases). Trimming cost V 3 bases and J 5 bases, with 10 bases left between them. CDR1 and CDR2 (germline): DFQATT, SNEGSKA (reference sequence). The CDR3 length is 12 residues. The CDR3, as DNA: TGCAGTGCTAGGTGGCAGGGTGAGACCCAGTACTTC. Protein product: CSARWQGETQYF.

The chain joins TRBV12-5 to TRBJ2-7; perhaps D is TRBD1 or TRBD2 (5 bases each). The CDR3 is 13 residues long. With 2 bases removed from V and 5 bases from J, the gap between germline ends came to 10 bases. Germline CDR1 and CDR2: LGHNT and FRNRAP. The CDR3 protein is CASGLTRGHEQYF. CDR3 sequence (DNA): TGTGCTAGTGGTTTGACTAGGGGCCACGAGCAGTACTTC.

This clonotype was seen a handful of times. This chain links TRBV28 with TRBJ2-1; maybe TRBD1 (7 bases). CDR3 length: 14 residues. The V end lost 6 bases, the J end lost 6 bases, and 15 bases lay between the germline ends. Germline loops: CDR1 MDHEN, CDR2 SYDVKM. The CDR3 sequence: CASRDREAFNEQFF. The CDR3 DNA sequence: TGTGCCAGCAGAGACAGGGAGGCCTTCAATGAGCAGTTCTTC. Full variable domain (remainder filled in from reference TRBV28 and TRBJ2-1): DVKVTQSSRYLVKRTGEKVFLECVQDMDHENMFWYRQDPGLGLRLIYFSYDVKMKEKGDIPEGYSVSREKKERFSLILESASTNQTSMYLCASRDREAFNEQFFGPGTRLTVL.

This clonotype was counted a few times. The genes are TRBV7-2 and TRBJ1-5, with D hard to call. There are 12 residues in the CDR3. The germline gives CDR1 SGHTA, CDR2 FQGNSA. The V and J ends lost 2 bases and 7 bases respectively, with 6 bases between them. Written as DNA, the CDR3 is TGTGCCAGCAGCTTATATTCCCAGCCCCAGCATTTT. Protein sequence: CASSLYSQPQHF.

This clonotype occurred a few times. The chain joins TRBV7-9 to TRBJ2-3; 11 bases align to TRBD2. J lost 2 bases, V lost 4 bases, and 5 bases had no gene match. Germline V gene lookup returns CDR1 SEHNR and CDR2 FQNEAQ (reference sequence). The CDR3 has 16 amino acids. Here the CDR3 reads CASSSLLAGATDTQYF. The DNA for the CDR3 is TGTGCCAGCAGCTCTCTACTAGCGGGGGCCACAGATACGCAGTATTTT.

This chain uses TRBV7-2 with TRBJ2-3; D possibly corresponds to TRBD2 (7 bases). Germline CDR1 SGHTA, CDR2 FQGNSA. Trimming removed 5 bases from V and 5 bases from J, with 23 bases in between. The CDR3 extends over 17 amino acids. The CDR3 is CASSPSGGRAGVDTQYF. The CDR3 nucleotides read TGTGCCAGCAGCCCAAGTGGGGGGCGCGCGGGGGTAGATACGCAGTATTTT.

A single count supports this clonotype. The chain uses TRBV7-6 and TRBJ2-2, with 10 bases lining up with TRBD2. The CDR3 consists of 15 residues. Germline CDR1 and CDR2: SGHVS and FNYEAQ. V dropped 5 bases and J dropped 6; count of bases not matched to a gene: 6. The CDR3 loop reads CASSPGLASAGELFF. The DNA of the CDR3 is TGTGCCAGCAGCCCGGGACTAGCGAGCGCCGGGGAGCTGTTTTTT.

The rearrangement uses TRBV12-3 or TRBV12-4 and TRBJ1-2, with no clear D. Trimming removed 5 bases from V and 0 bases from J, with 22 bases in between. The CDR3 is 18 residues long. The CDR3 sequence: CASSHTRSGLISNYGYTF. DNA for the CDR3: TGTGCCAGCAGTCATACACGCTCAGGACTGATATCTAACTATGGCTACACCTTC.

The V gene is TRBV5-5, the J gene TRBJ1-4, with D unresolved. The CDR3 totals 16 residues. V lost 2 bases, J lost 3 bases, and 14 bases lay in between. CDR1 and CDR2 (germline): SGHKS, YYEKEE (reference sequence). In DNA, the CDR3 is TGTGCCAGCAGCTTAAACGTACGGGGTCCTAATGAAAAACTGTTTTTT. It translates to CASSLNVRGPNEKLFF.

This clonotype was seen more than once but under ten times. The rearrangement uses TRBV18 and TRBJ1-5, with a weak D call TRBD1 (5 bases). Germline values: CDR1 KGHSH, CDR2 LQKENI. Trimming pared 3 bases from V and 0 bases from J, leaving 6 bases between. The CDR3 consists of 14 residues. CDR3 sequence: CASSPTDSNQPQHF. The DNA of the CDR3 is TGTGCCAGCTCACCGACAGATAGCAATCAGCCCCAGCATTTT.

This clonotype has ten or more counts. The V and J genes are TRBV10-3 and TRBJ1-2, with 8 bases lining up with TRBD1. The junction had 7 bases not matched to a gene; V was cut back by 7 bases and J by 3 bases. This CDR3 has 14 amino acids. Germline CDR1 reads ENHRY; CDR2 reads SYGVKD. The CDR3, as DNA: TGTGCCATCATGGGACAGGCGAAGGACTATGGCTACACCTTC. Protein sequence: CAIMGQAKDYGYTF.

This clonotype was seen a handful of times. The chain links TRBV19 to TRBJ1-5; the D is unclear. Germline lookup yields CDR1 LNHDA and CDR2 SQIVND (reference sequence). This CDR3 is 12 amino acids long. V lost 4 bases and J 5 bases, leaving 6 bases between the germline ends. The chain's CDR3 is CASSKQYQPQHF. CDR3 nucleotide sequence: TGTGCCAGTAGTAAACAATATCAGCCCCAGCATTTT.

The chain joins TRBV28 to TRBJ2-2; D is ambiguous. This CDR3 comprises 12 residues. Germline lookup yields CDR1 MDHEN and CDR2 SYDVKM. V shed 6 bases and J shed 6 bases, with 8 bases lying between them. CDR3 DNA sequence: TGTGCCAGCAGGCCTGGGGCCGGGGAGCTGTTTTTT. Translating gives CASRPGAGELFF.

V is TRBV7-2 and J is TRBJ2-5; D possibly corresponds to TRBD1 (6 bases). Germline-derived CDR1 and CDR2 are SGHTA and FQGNSA. CDR3 length: 17 residues. V was trimmed by 4 bases and J by 5 bases, leaving 23 bases between them. CDR3 bases: TGTGCCAGCAGCTCCCTCCCTGGGGTGGGCAGGGGTGAGACCCAGTACTTC. It codes for CASSSLPGVGRGETQYF.

This clonotype was counted many times. The CDR3 spells CASSFPVTETQYF. The CDR3 coding sequence is TGTGCCAGCAGCTTCCCGGTAACAGAGACCCAGTACTTC. The chain recombines TRBV7-2 with TRBJ2-5; no clear D. CDR3 length: 13 amino acids. Trimming pared 3 bases from V and 4 bases from J, leaving 9 bases between. Germline values: CDR1 SGHTA, CDR2 FQGNSA.

The chain has TRBV10-3 and TRBJ2-6; either TRBD1 or TRBD2 may fit D (5 bases each). The CDR3 covers 17 residues. Germline lookup yields CDR1 ENHRY and CDR2 SYGVKD. Trimming left V 4 bases short and J 1 base short, with 14 bases between. CDR3 DNA sequence: TGTGCCATCAGTGTTAGAGGGGCGCGATCTGGGGCCAACGTCCTGACTTTC. The encoded protein is CAISVRGARSGANVLTF.

This clonotype was counted a few times. V usage is TRBV2 and J usage is TRBJ1-5; D is undetermined. V dropped 5 bases and J dropped 2 bases, with 16 bases sitting between them. This CDR3 contains 16 residues. Germline CDR1 is SNHLY and CDR2 is FYNNEI. In nucleotides, the CDR3 is TGTGCCAGCAGTTTTAGTTCAAACCGCGGCAATCAGCCCCAGCATTTT. Its protein product is CASSFSSNRGNQPQHF.

This chain uses TRBV18 with TRBJ1-1; D gene ambiguous. V dropped 3 bases and J dropped 1 base, with 15 bases sitting between them. CDR3 length equals 16 residues. Germline assignment: CDR1 KGHSH and CDR2 LQKENI. The DNA for the CDR3 is TGTGCCAGCTCACCGAGGGTAGGCAGTTCGAACACTGAAGCTTTCTTT. It yields the protein CASSPRVGSSNTEAFF.

This clonotype was seen more than once but under ten times. The chain uses TRBV5-1 and TRBJ1-4; D is ambiguous. V lost 4 bases and J 3 bases, leaving 7 bases between the germline ends. The CDR3 has 13 residues. Germline CDR1 is SGHRS and CDR2 is YFSETQ. The CDR3 sequence is CASSPGANEKLFF. The CDR3 region has the DNA TGCGCCAGCAGCCCCGGGGCTAATGAAAAACTGTTTTTT. Supplemented by reference TRBV5-1 and TRBJ1-4, the full variable domain reads KAGVTQTPRYLIKTRGQQVTLSCSPISGHRSVSWYQQTPGQGLQFLFEYFSETQRNKGNFPGRFSGRQFSNSRSEMNVSTLELGDSALYLCASSPGANEKLFFGSGTQLSVL.

In its sample, this clonotype was seen many times. This chain connects TRBV5-1 to TRBJ2-5; D is uncertain. This CDR3 spans 13 amino acids. CDR1 SGHRS and CDR2 YFSETQ come from the germline V gene. The V end was cut by 0 bases, the J end by 5 bases, with 8 bases between. The CDR3 is CASSLASDETQYF. The CDR3 DNA is TGCGCCAGCAGCTTGGCCTCGGATGAGACCCAGTACTTC.

This clonotype was seen more than once but under ten times. The chain combines TRBV4-3 with TRBJ2-1; 7 bases agree with TRBD1. The CDR3 spans 15 residues. CDR1 LGHNA and CDR2 YSLEER come from the germline V gene. Losses at the gene ends were 0 bases for V and 12 bases for J; bases not matched to a gene: 11. CDR3 DNA: TGCGCCAGCAGCCAAGATTCCGGGACAGAGGTTGGGCAGTTCTTC. It translates to CASSQDSGTEVGQFF.

This clonotype showed up just a few times. The chain employs TRBV6-4 and TRBJ1-1; no clear D. CDR3 length: 14 amino acids. Deletions cut 4 bases from V and 1 base from J, with 10 bases between. CDR1 MRHNA and CDR2 SNTAGT come from the germline V gene. In DNA form, the CDR3 reads TGTGCCAGCAGTGGGTCCCCGGGGAACACTGAAGCTTTCTTT. Amino acids: CASSGSPGNTEAFF.

The sample holds a few counts of this clonotype. The rearrangement links TRBV7-3 to TRBJ1-2; D not resolved. This CDR3 contains 13 residues. Trimming removed 5 bases from V and 0 bases from J, with 7 bases in between. Per the germline V gene, CDR1 is SGHTA and CDR2 is FQGTGA. CDR3 DNA: TGTGCCAGCAGCGCTGGCCCTAACTATGGCTACACCTTC. It encodes CASSAGPNYGYTF.

This clonotype was recorded a few times. The rearrangement uses TRBV7-3 and TRBJ2-3; D is unclear. The CDR3 length is 13 residues. Germline V gives CDR1 SGHTA, CDR2 FQGTGA. V dropped 5 bases and J dropped 3 bases, with 9 bases sitting between them. The CDR3 sequence is CASSPYQTDTQYF. DNA for the CDR3: TGTGCCAGCAGCCCCTACCAAACAGATACGCAGTATTTT. The full variable domain, completed using reference TRBV7-3 and TRBJ2-3, is GAGVSQTPSNKVTEKGKYVELRCDPISGHTALYWYRQSLGQGPEFLIYFQGTGAADDSGLPNDRFFAVRPEGSVSTLKIQRTERGDSAVYLCASSPYQTDTQYFGPGTRLTVL.

The sample holds one count of this clonotype. A much larger clone lies a single base off, so this may be a read error. The rearrangement joins TRBV5-1 to TRBJ2-5, with D possibly being TRBD2 (5 bases). The CDR3 runs to 15 residues. CDR1 and CDR2 (germline): SGHRS, YFSETQ. With 0 bases removed from V and 5 bases from J, the gap between germline ends came to 14 bases. The CDR3 DNA is TGCGCCAGCAGCTTGGGAGACTACATCCACGAGACCCAGTACTTC. As protein: CASSLGDYIHETQYF.

The chain combines TRBV20-1 with TRBJ1-1; D is ambiguous. V was pared by 3 bases and J by 0 bases, with 2 bases between. This CDR3 has 11 residues. Germline V gives CDR1 DFQATT, CDR2 SNEGSKA (reference sequence). CDR3 sequence: CSARMNTEAFF. The DNA for the CDR3 is TGCAGTGCTAGGATGAACACTGAAGCTTTCTTT.